Listed below are T cell receptor beta chains from one sample, sequenced in a study of T-cell reconstitution after alpha-beta-depleted transplantation in children. TCRdb processed the PCR reads anew with MiXCR; each CDR3 protein has one entry. The table has some 300,000 distinct CDR3 sequences, 10% seen once. This specimen consisted of PBMCs from the stem cell graft donor, obtained from the stem cell graft. The receptors come from a human donor who donated a stem cell graft to a child with acute lymphoblastic leukemia. Each CDR3 is given with its conserved first and last residue. A D gene is named only where the DNA matches it firmly. Part of the rows lack a size; the others show once, few, many or a class for expanded clones.

TGTGCCAGCAGCCAAGTGTTAGCGGGAGGGGTAAATGAGCAGTTCTTC	CASSQVLAGGVNEQFF	TRBV3-1	TRBJ2-1	16	-	TRBD2
TGTGCCAGCAGCCCGGTAGGGGGAGGGAATGAGCAGTTCTTC	CASSPVGGGNEQFF	TRBV5-6	TRBJ2-1	14	-	-
TGTGCCAGCAGCTCAGGACAGGGAAACATTCAGTACTTC	CASSSGQGNIQYF	TRBV11-3	TRBJ2-4	13	many	TRBD1
TGCAGCGGGGCCGGGGGGCCCCAGTACTTC	CSGAGGPQYF	TRBV29-1	TRBJ2-5	10	few	-
TGTGCCAGCAGTTACTCGAGATACGAGCAGTACTTC	CASSYSRYEQYF	TRBV6-6	TRBJ2-7	12	few	-
TGTGCCACCAGTGACGTCGGACGGTCCTACAATGAGCAGTTCTTC	CATSDVGRSYNEQFF	TRBV24-1	TRBJ2-1	15	-	-
TGTGCCAGCAGTTTAGGAGGGAAGACAGACCAACAAGAGACCCAGTACTTC	CASSLGGKTDQQETQYF	TRBV12-3/TRBV12-4	TRBJ2-5	17	many	-
TGCAGTGCTCCCGGACTAGTTCAAGAGACCCAGTACTTC	CSAPGLVQETQYF	TRBV20-1	TRBJ2-5	13	-	TRBD2
TGTGCCAGCAGCTTAGCGTCCGGGAGCGAATTCTACAATGAGCAGTTCTTC	CASSLASGSEFYNEQFF	TRBV7-9	TRBJ2-1	17	-	-
TGTGCCTGGAGGACTAGCGGGAGGGGAGAGCAGTACTTC	CAWRTSGRGEQYF	TRBV30	TRBJ2-7	13	-	TRBD2
TGCGCCAGCAGCTTGGGACAGGGTTTCTACGAGCAGTACTTC	CASSLGQGFYEQYF	TRBV5-1	TRBJ2-7	14	many	TRBD1
TGCGCCAGCAGCTTTCTTACGAACACCGGGGAGCTGTTTTTT	CASSFLTNTGELFF	TRBV5-1	TRBJ2-2	14	few	-
TGCAGTGCTAGCCGAAGGCTCTCGGAGGGAGCCCAGTACTTC	CSASRRLSEGAQYF	TRBV20-1	TRBJ2-5	14	-	-
TGCAGTGCTAGAGTGGGGACTAGCGACCACGAGCAGTACTTC	CSARVGTSDHEQYF	TRBV20-1	TRBJ2-7	14	many	TRBD2
TGTGCCAGCAGCCGGACTAGCGGGAGGGGCTACGAGCAGTACTTC	CASSRTSGRGYEQYF	TRBV7-2	TRBJ2-7	15	few	TRBD2
TGCAGTGCTAACCTACGGACCCAGTACTTC	CSANLRTQYF	TRBV20-1	TRBJ2-5	10	few	-
TGTGCCAGCAGCCCTCCCGGGCGTCCCAATCAGCCCCAGCATTTT	CASSPPGRPNQPQHF	TRBV27	TRBJ1-5	15	-	-
TGTGCCAGCACGCATGGAGGGCGAAACGAGCAGTACTTC	CASTHGGRNEQYF	TRBV27	TRBJ2-7	13	few	-
TGTGCCAGCAGCTTAGCGGGTCGGCAGGGGACCTACAATGAGCAGTTCTTC	CASSLAGRQGTYNEQFF	TRBV7-2	TRBJ2-1	17	-	-
TGCGCCAGCAGCTGGAACCCGGGACAGGGTGCCGTCGGGTCACCCCTCCACTTT	CASSWNPGQGAVGSPLHF	TRBV5-1	TRBJ1-6	18	few	TRBD1
TGTGCCCCCGGTTTGGGAGATACGCAGTATTTC	CAPGLGDTQYF	TRBV6-5	TRBJ2-3	11	-	-
TGTGCCAGCAGATCGGGAGCACCTCGCACAGATACGCAGTATTTT	CASRSGAPRTDTQYF	TRBV28	TRBJ2-3	15	few	-
TGCAGTGCTAGGGGACAGGAGTTTAGCAATCAGCCCCAGCATTTT	CSARGQEFSNQPQHF	TRBV20-1	TRBJ1-5	15	-	TRBD1
TGCAGCGTTGAAGCAGGGGGTGGCTACACCTTC	CSVEAGGGYTF	TRBV29-1	TRBJ1-2	11	many	TRBD1